This is a list of T cell receptor beta chains from one sample in a study of T cells in Graves' hyperthyroidism and ophthalmopathy. TCRdb fed the multiplex PCR reads into MiXCR, producing one record per CDR3 protein. The profile covers under 350,000 distinct CDR3 sequences, with roughly 15% appearing a single time and 7.9% taken by the ten largest. The sample comprised blood. These receptors were collected from a woman aged 40 to 50 with Graves' hyperthyroidism. The CDR3 runs from the conserved cysteine through the conserved F or W. Each record gives: D gene, J gene, V gene, clone size, CDR3 protein, CDR3 DNA. A D gene is named only where the DNA matches it firmly. The size of a clone is reported for some rows only, either as once, few or many, or as a class for expanded clones.

d_gene: .
j_gene: TRBJ2-3
v_gene: TRBV2
abundance: many
CDR3aa: CASTRQTTDTQYF
CDR3nt: TGTGCCAGCACGCGTCAGACCACAGATACGCAGTATTTT

d_gene: .
j_gene: TRBJ2-1
v_gene: TRBV6-2/TRBV6-3
abundance: .
CDR3aa: CASSYFVDNEQFF
CDR3nt: TGTGCCAGCAGTTACTTCGTGGACAATGAGCAGTTCTTC

d_gene: .
j_gene: TRBJ2-1
v_gene: TRBV7-2
abundance: many
CDR3aa: CASSLAAGHQFF
CDR3nt: TGTGCCAGCAGCTTAGCGGCGGGTCATCAGTTCTTC

d_gene: TRBD1
j_gene: TRBJ2-7
v_gene: TRBV20-1
abundance: few
CDR3aa: CSARPDRGPPYEQYF
CDR3nt: TGCAGTGCTAGACCAGACAGGGGGCCCCCCTACGAGCAGTACTTC

d_gene: TRBD1
j_gene: TRBJ1-1
v_gene: TRBV4-1
abundance: many
CDR3aa: CASSQGGGQGARNTEAFF
CDR3nt: TGCGCCAGCAGCCAAGGGGGGGGACAGGGGGCGAGGAACACTGAAGCTTTCTTT

d_gene: .
j_gene: TRBJ1-1
v_gene: TRBV29-1
abundance: many
CDR3aa: CSAPWGGRNTEAFF
CDR3nt: TGCAGCGCCCCCTGGGGTGGAAGGAACACTGAAGCTTTCTTT

d_gene: .
j_gene: TRBJ1-6
v_gene: TRBV30
abundance: few
CDR3aa: CAWSVQGSSYNSPLHF
CDR3nt: TGTGCCTGGAGTGTACAAGGGAGCTCCTATAATTCACCCCTCCACTTT

d_gene: .
j_gene: TRBJ2-1
v_gene: TRBV9
abundance: few
CDR3aa: CASSVVPSSWEGANEQFF
CDR3nt: TGTGCCAGCAGCGTAGTACCTTCTTCCTGGGAGGGGGCAAATGAGCAGTTCTTC

d_gene: .
j_gene: TRBJ1-1
v_gene: TRBV2
abundance: many
CDR3aa: CASSVRGPNTEAFF
CDR3nt: TGTGCCAGCAGTGTCAGGGGACCTAACACTGAAGCTTTCTTT

d_gene: .
j_gene: TRBJ1-3
v_gene: TRBV19
abundance: many
CDR3aa: CASSAHSSSGNTIYF
CDR3nt: TGTGCCAGTAGTGCCCACAGCAGCTCTGGAAACACCATATATTTT

d_gene: TRBD1
j_gene: TRBJ1-2
v_gene: TRBV6-2/TRBV6-3
abundance: many
CDR3aa: CASSPGQFLPFEGYTF
CDR3nt: TGTGCCAGCAGTCCGGGACAGTTCCTACCTTTCGAAGGCTACACCTTC

d_gene: .
j_gene: TRBJ2-5
v_gene: TRBV28
abundance: many
CDR3aa: CASKAAATETQYF
CDR3nt: TGTGCCAGCAAGGCAGCCGCTACCGAGACCCAGTACTTC

d_gene: .
j_gene: TRBJ2-7
v_gene: TRBV20-1
abundance: many
CDR3aa: CSASKTLYEQYF
CDR3nt: TGCAGTGCTAGCAAAACTCTCTACGAGCAGTACTTC

d_gene: .
j_gene: TRBJ2-7
v_gene: TRBV28
abundance: many
CDR3aa: CATTDAYEQYF
CDR3nt: TGTGCCACTACAGATGCCTACGAGCAGTACTTC

d_gene: TRBD1
j_gene: TRBJ1-4
v_gene: TRBV18
abundance: many
CDR3aa: CASSPGQESEKLFF
CDR3nt: TGTGCCAGCTCACCGGGACAGGAGTCTGAAAAACTGTTTTTT

d_gene: TRBD1
j_gene: TRBJ2-3
v_gene: TRBV9
abundance: .
CDR3aa: CASSVGVGTGFTDTQYF
CDR3nt: TGTGCCAGCAGCGTAGGTGTCGGGACAGGCTTCACAGATACGCAGTATTTT

d_gene: .
j_gene: TRBJ1-2
v_gene: TRBV28
abundance: many
CDR3aa: CASSLSPQPWGYTF
CDR3nt: TGTGCCAGCAGTTTATCCCCGCAGCCCTGGGGCTACACCTTC

d_gene: TRBD2
j_gene: TRBJ2-3
v_gene: TRBV6-1
abundance: many
CDR3aa: CASSMTSGRAADTQYF
CDR3nt: TGTGCCAGCAGTATGACTAGCGGGAGGGCCGCAGATACGCAGTATTTT

d_gene: TRBD1
j_gene: TRBJ1-6
v_gene: TRBV5-5
abundance: .
CDR3aa: CASSPRQGYNSPLHF
CDR3nt: TGTGCCAGCAGCCCTCGACAGGGTTATAATTCACCCCTCCACTTT

d_gene: TRBD1
j_gene: TRBJ1-5
v_gene: TRBV12-3/TRBV12-4
abundance: .
CDR3aa: CASSLDRVPQPQHF
CDR3nt: TGTGCCAGCAGCCTCGACAGGGTTCCTCAGCCCCAGCATTTT

d_gene: TRBD2
j_gene: TRBJ2-1
v_gene: TRBV28
abundance: many
CDR3aa: CASRKIPGLAIPEQFF
CDR3nt: TGTGCCAGCAGAAAGATCCCGGGACTAGCGATCCCGGAGCAGTTCTTC

d_gene: TRBD2
j_gene: TRBJ2-5
v_gene: TRBV27
abundance: many
CDR3aa: CASSFIAGTGGETQYF
CDR3nt: TGTGCCAGCAGTTTTATAGCGGGAACGGGAGGAGAGACCCAGTACTTC

d_gene: TRBD2
j_gene: TRBJ2-5
v_gene: TRBV29-1
abundance: many
CDR3aa: CSVTWGGQETQYF
CDR3nt: TGCAGCGTGACCTGGGGGGGGCAAGAGACCCAGTACTTC

d_gene: .
j_gene: TRBJ1-2
v_gene: TRBV9
abundance: many
CDR3aa: CASSVGGGDYGYTF
CDR3nt: TGTGCCAGCAGCGTAGGGGGGGGCGACTATGGCTACACCTTC

d_gene: .
j_gene: TRBJ1-5
v_gene: TRBV2
abundance: many
CDR3aa: CASSEALFRGPGYQPQHF
CDR3nt: TGTGCCAGCAGTGAAGCGCTTTTTCGGGGCCCGGGGTATCAGCCCCAGCATTTT

d_gene: .
j_gene: TRBJ1-1
v_gene: TRBV15
abundance: many
CDR3aa: CATSREQGYTEAFF
CDR3nt: TGTGCCACCAGCAGGGAACAGGGCTATACTGAAGCTTTCTTT

d_gene: .
j_gene: TRBJ2-3
v_gene: TRBV2
abundance: few
CDR3aa: CASSTTVPDTQYF
CDR3nt: TGTGCCAGCAGTACGACAGTGCCAGATACGCAGTATTTT

d_gene: TRBD2
j_gene: TRBJ2-1
v_gene: TRBV29-1
abundance: few
CDR3aa: CSVVGTRTWSSSYNEQFF
CDR3nt: TGCAGCGTTGTGGGGACTAGGACATGGAGCAGCTCCTACAATGAGCAGTTCTTC

d_gene: TRBD1
j_gene: TRBJ1-4
v_gene: TRBV2
abundance: .
CDR3aa: CASVLTGLREKLFF
CDR3nt: TGTGCCAGCGTACTGACAGGGCTAAGGGAAAAACTGTTTTTT

d_gene: TRBD1
j_gene: TRBJ1-1
v_gene: TRBV28
abundance: many
CDR3aa: CASSDQGQGVTEAFF
CDR3nt: TGTGCCAGCAGTGACCAGGGACAGGGGGTCACTGAAGCTTTCTTT

d_gene: .
j_gene: TRBJ1-2
v_gene: TRBV7-9
abundance: many
CDR3aa: CASTPGQGYTF
CDR3nt: TGTGCCAGCACCCCGGGTCAGGGCTACACCTTC

d_gene: .
j_gene: TRBJ2-7
v_gene: TRBV20-1
abundance: many
CDR3aa: CSGMDQAYEQYF
CDR3nt: TGCAGTGGGATGGACCAAGCCTACGAGCAGTACTTC

d_gene: TRBD2
j_gene: TRBJ2-2
v_gene: TRBV7-9
abundance: once
CDR3aa: CASSLGWRLAGVDTGELFF
CDR3nt: TGTGCCAGCAGCTTAGGCTGGAGACTAGCGGGAGTAGACACCGGGGAGCTGTTTTTT

d_gene: TRBD2
j_gene: TRBJ2-3
v_gene: TRBV29-1
abundance: many
CDR3aa: CSAPGAGAPDTQYF
CDR3nt: TGCAGCGCGCCCGGGGCGGGAGCCCCAGATACGCAGTATTTT

d_gene: TRBD1
j_gene: TRBJ2-2
v_gene: TRBV4-1
abundance: .
CDR3aa: CASSLGGRTGVDTGELFF
CDR3nt: TGCGCCAGCAGCCTCGGGGGCCGGACAGGGGTGGACACCGGGGAGCTGTTTTTT

d_gene: TRBD1
j_gene: TRBJ1-6
v_gene: TRBV20-1
abundance: .
CDR3aa: CSARDSGTGIHF
CDR3nt: TGCAGTGCTAGAGACTCCGGGACAGGGATTCACTTT

d_gene: .
j_gene: TRBJ1-2
v_gene: TRBV10-3
abundance: .
CDR3aa: CAISPSVNYGYTF
CDR3nt: TGTGCCATCAGTCCCTCGGTTAACTATGGCTACACCTTC

d_gene: .
j_gene: TRBJ2-1
v_gene: TRBV6-1
abundance: many
CDR3aa: CASRDPSSYNEQFF
CDR3nt: TGTGCCAGCAGGGACCCTAGCTCCTACAATGAGCAGTTCTTC

d_gene: TRBD1
j_gene: TRBJ1-2
v_gene: TRBV19
abundance: few
CDR3aa: CASSPTGGLLYGYTF
CDR3nt: TGTGCCAGTAGTCCCACAGGGGGCCTTCTTTATGGCTACACCTTC

d_gene: TRBD1
j_gene: TRBJ1-6
v_gene: TRBV2
abundance: many
CDR3aa: CASRGRDRVGSPLHF
CDR3nt: TGTGCCAGCAGAGGCCGGGACAGGGTCGGTTCACCCCTCCACTTT

d_gene: .
j_gene: TRBJ1-4
v_gene: TRBV7-9
abundance: few
CDR3aa: CAGSSPEGQGDEKLFF
CDR3nt: TGTGCCGGCAGTTCACCCGAAGGCCAAGGGGATGAAAAACTGTTTTTT

d_gene: .
j_gene: TRBJ2-1
v_gene: TRBV5-1
abundance: few
CDR3aa: CASSPGQGFWNEQFF
CDR3nt: TGCGCCAGCAGCCCGGGCCAGGGATTTTGGAATGAGCAGTTCTTC

d_gene: .
j_gene: TRBJ2-7
v_gene: TRBV27
abundance: once
CDR3aa: CASSLMWAGSYEQYF
CDR3nt: TGTGCCAGCAGTTTGATGTGGGCGGGGTCCTACGAGCAGTACTTC

d_gene: .
j_gene: TRBJ1-1
v_gene: TRBV10-2
abundance: .
CDR3aa: CALSSGGINTEALF
CDR3nt: TGCGCCCTCAGCTCTGGAGGAATTAACACTGAAGCTCTCTTT

d_gene: TRBD2
j_gene: TRBJ2-1
v_gene: TRBV27
abundance: .
CDR3aa: CASSESIRSGRDNEQFF
CDR3nt: TGTGCCAGCAGTGAGTCGATACGGAGCGGGAGGGACAATGAGCAGTTCTTC

d_gene: TRBD2
j_gene: TRBJ2-1
v_gene: TRBV12-3/TRBV12-4
abundance: many
CDR3aa: CASSPRGSRQFF
CDR3nt: TGTGCCAGCAGTCCGCGCGGGAGTCGGCAGTTCTTC

d_gene: .
j_gene: TRBJ1-2
v_gene: TRBV6-1
abundance: .
CDR3aa: CASSEVEQSYGYTF
CDR3nt: TGTGCCAGCAGTGAAGTAGAACAGTCCTATGGCTACACCTTC

d_gene: .
j_gene: TRBJ1-4
v_gene: TRBV30
abundance: many
CDR3aa: CAWNTPGHRGLSEKLFF
CDR3nt: TGTGCCTGGAATACACCGGGACACCGGGGACTTAGTGAAAAACTGTTTTTT

d_gene: .
j_gene: TRBJ2-3
v_gene: TRBV7-2
abundance: many
CDR3aa: CASSSQTDTQYF
CDR3nt: TGTGCCAGCAGCTCACAGACAGATACGCAGTATTTT

d_gene: .
j_gene: TRBJ2-1
v_gene: TRBV11-2
abundance: many
CDR3aa: CASSLDPTGANEQFF
CDR3nt: TGTGCCAGCAGCTTAGATCCGACCGGGGCCAATGAGCAGTTCTTC

d_gene: .
j_gene: TRBJ2-7
v_gene: TRBV18
abundance: many
CDR3aa: CASSPNAGLHEQYF
CDR3nt: TGTGCCAGCTCGCCTAATGCCGGGTTACACGAGCAGTACTTC

d_gene: .
j_gene: TRBJ1-5
v_gene: TRBV20-1
abundance: .
CDR3aa: CSAGGPSPKYGQPQHF
CDR3nt: TGCAGTGCGGGGGGCCCGAGTCCCAAATACGGTCAGCCCCAGCATTTT

d_gene: .
j_gene: TRBJ1-1
v_gene: TRBV11-2
abundance: many
CDR3aa: CASSMRGIGGTEAFF
CDR3nt: TGTGCCAGCAGCATGAGGGGGATTGGTGGCACTGAAGCTTTCTTT

d_gene: TRBD2
j_gene: TRBJ2-4
v_gene: TRBV28
abundance: few
CDR3aa: CASRSAGGVEAKNIQYF
CDR3nt: TGTGCCAGCAGGTCAGCGGGAGGTGTTGAGGCCAAAAACATTCAGTACTTC

d_gene: TRBD1
j_gene: TRBJ2-3
v_gene: TRBV7-9
abundance: many
CDR3aa: CASGTDRGNADTQYF
CDR3nt: TGTGCCAGCGGAACTGACAGGGGTAACGCAGATACGCAGTATTTT

d_gene: TRBD1
j_gene: TRBJ1-2
v_gene: TRBV10-3
abundance: .
CDR3aa: CAIREQGQNGYTF
CDR3nt: TGTGCCATCAGGGAACAGGGGCAAAATGGCTACACCTTC